Each of the 18 T cell receptor beta chains below was sequenced from the same sample in a study of vaccination and CD4 T cells after COVID-19. The antigens of these receptors remain unknown. Sequencing of the DNA from cultured CD4+ T cells was carried out with the Oncomine TCR Beta short-read assay. TCRdb re-called the PCR reads with MiXCR, one entry per CDR3 protein. The table lists about 5,300 distinct CDR3 sequences, less than 30% of them singletons. Treatment meaning: roughly 11-day PBMC culture with coronavirus spike peptide pools or control peptides (ViraFEST assay). This specimen was CD4+ T cells from blood, cultured in vitro, taken after SARS-CoV-2 vaccination. The source is a human donor who had recovered from COVID-19.

V usage is TRBV10-2 and J usage is TRBJ1-2; 7 nucleotides align to TRBD1. With V trimmed by 3 bases and J by 6 bases, 10 bases remained unmatched. Germline CDR1 and CDR2: WSHSY and SAAADI. This CDR3 region has 15 residues. The CDR3 nucleotides are TGCGCCAGCAGTGATCTGGGACAGCAAGCTCATGGCTACACCTTC. It codes for CASSDLGQQAHGYTF.

This clonotype was counted only a few times. The chain carries TRBV28 and TRBJ2-5, with D perhaps given as TRBD1 or TRBD2 (5 bases each). The CDR3 runs 15 residues. Germline CDR1 MDHEN, CDR2 SYDVKM. Trimming pared 5 bases from V and 4 bases from J, leaving 17 bases between. In nucleotides, the CDR3 is TGTGCCAGCAGTACCGGGGCCACCCTCGGAGAGACCCAGTACTTC. Translated: CASSTGATLGETQYF.

The gene calls are TRBV5-4 and TRBJ1-1, with 9 bases identical to TRBD1. This CDR3 region has 15 residues. The J segment lost 4 bases and the V segment lost 2 bases, leaving 6 bases of the junction unmatched. Per germline, CDR1 SGHNT and CDR2 YYREEE (reference sequence). Here the CDR3 DNA reads TGTGCCAGCAGCTTAGGACAGGGGTATGGCACTGAAGCTTTCTTT. Translating gives CASSLGQGYGTEAFF.

This clonotype is termed medium-sized. This chain connects TRBV7-2 to TRBJ2-3, with no clear D. V was pared by 3 bases and J by 6 bases, with 7 bases between. This CDR3 contains 12 residues. Per the germline V gene, CDR1 is SGHTA and CDR2 is FQGNSA. The CDR3, as DNA: TGTGCCAGCAGCTTGGCACGTGATACGCAGTATTTT. Its protein is CASSLARDTQYF.

Judged by abundance, this clonotype is medium-sized. Here the CDR3 omits its conserved ending phenylalanine or tryptophan, so a read error is the likely source. No DNA is shown, since the ends of the CDR3 on it are uncertain; the CDR3 is the one TCRdb lists. The chain uses TRBV6-1 and TRBJ2-3; TRBD1 is the table's D call and was not checked against the DNA. The CDR3 is 8 residues long, ends included. Germline lookup yields CDR1 MNHNS and CDR2 SASEGT. The CDR3 reads CASTKHRG.

J is TRBJ1-1 and V is TRBV2, with D possibly TRBD1 on 5 matching bases. The V end lost 7 bases, the J end lost 6 bases, and 9 bases lay between the germline ends. CDR1 and CDR2 (germline): SNHLY, FYNNEI. The CDR3 is made up of 11 amino acids. CDR3: CASTLRAEAFF. CDR3 DNA: TGTGCCAGCACCCTCAGGGCTGAAGCTTTCTTT.

Within the sample, this clonotype is medium-sized. The rearrangement joins TRBV15 to TRBJ1-2; 8 bases agree with TRBD1. Germline V CDR1 and CDR2: LNHNV, YYDKDF (reference sequence). Trimming took 1 base from V and 3 from J; bases not matched to a gene: 7. This CDR3 is built from 16 residues. In DNA form, the CDR3 reads TGTGCCACCAGCAGAGGGACAGGGACCCACGACTATGGCTACACCTTC. Translated: CATSRGTGTHDYGYTF.

By sample fraction, this clonotype is medium-sized (0.01 to 0.1%). V gene TRBV6-1 combines with J gene TRBJ1-5; the D gene is possibly TRBD1 (5 bases). The CDR3 has 13 residues. Germline CDR1 is MNHNS and CDR2 is SASEGT. Trimming pared 6 bases from V and 3 bases from J, leaving 9 bases between. CDR3 protein: CASRGGDNQPQHF. The DNA for the CDR3 is TGTGCCAGCAGGGGGGGGGACAATCAGCCCCAGCATTTT.

This clonotype is medium-sized by share. This chain joins TRBV12-3 or TRBV12-4 and TRBJ2-5, with unresolved D. The V end lost 9 bases, the J end lost 5 bases, and 7 bases lay between the germline ends. The CDR3 contains 10 residues. In nucleotides, the CDR3 is TGTGCCAGTTTTCCCGAGACCCAGTACTTC. This sequence encodes CASFPETQYF.

The chain's CDR3 is CASSLKAFLDEQYF. In nucleotides, the CDR3 is TGTGCCAGCAGTTTGAAGGCATTCCTAGACGAGCAGTACTTC. The rearrangement links TRBV27 to TRBJ2-7; D gene unclear. This CDR3 has 14 residues. V lost 3 bases, J lost 5 bases, and 14 bases lay in between. Germline V gene lookup returns CDR1 MNHEY and CDR2 SMNVEV (reference sequence).

This clonotype was seen a few times. V usage is TRBV6-1 and J usage is TRBJ1-1; possibly TRBD1 for D (6 bases). The germline V gene has CDR1 MNHNS and CDR2 SASEGT. Between the trimmed V and J ends, which lost 6 bases and 0 bases, there was a span of 8 bases. This CDR3 comprises 13 residues. The CDR3 sequence is CASSPGVNTEAFF. CDR3 in DNA: TGTGCCAGCAGCCCAGGGGTGAACACTGAAGCTTTCTTT.

The chain carries TRBV28 and TRBJ2-7; 7 nucleotides align to TRBD2. The length of the CDR3 is 15 residues. V trimming: 3 bases; J trimming: 3 bases; junction bases outside the gene matches: 8. CDR1 is MDHEN, CDR2 SYDVKM, per germline. CDR3: CASSFAGRAFYEQYF. CDR3 bases: TGTGCCAGCAGTTTTGCGGGGAGGGCCTTCTACGAGCAGTACTTC.

CDR3 DNA sequence: TGTGCCAGCAGTCCCCGCCAAGCGGGAGGGTTTGATGAGCAGTTCTTC. Encoded protein: CASSPRQAGGFDEQFF. V is TRBV6-2 or TRBV6-3 and J is TRBJ2-1; TRBD2 matches 10 bases. Germline CDR1 MNHEY, CDR2 SVGEGT. With V trimmed by 5 bases and J by 8 bases, 12 bases remained unmatched. The CDR3 totals 16 residues.

By proportion, this clonotype is medium-sized. The V call is TRBV15, the J call TRBJ1-2; 10 nucleotides line up with TRBD1. J lost 0 bases, V lost 5 bases, and 9 bases had no gene match. Per the germline V gene, CDR1 is LNHNV and CDR2 is YYDKDF (reference sequence). The CDR3 is made up of 17 amino acids. The CDR3 here is CATSGRQGARTNYGYTF. For the CDR3, the DNA is TGTGCCACCAGCGGTAGACAGGGGGCTCGGACTAACTATGGCTACACCTTC.

The chain uses TRBV7-6 and TRBJ2-3; no definite D call. V lost 0 bases and J 15 bases, leaving 13 bases between the germline ends. The CDR3 has 12 residues. From germline, CDR1 is SGHVS and CDR2 FNYEAQ. The CDR3 DNA reads as TGTGCCAGCAGCTTAGCAACGCCCCGCCTCTATTTT. As protein: CASSLATPRLYF.

This clonotype came up a few times. The CDR3 loop reads CASSTYLGGYTF. The CDR3 DNA reads TGTGCCAGCAGTACTTACTTGGGGGGCTACACCTTC. This chain links TRBV6-2 or TRBV6-3 with TRBJ1-2, with D uncertain. This CDR3 has 12 residues. V was shortened by 5 bases and J by 8 bases, with 12 bases between the two germline ends. The V gene's germline CDR1 is MNHEY and CDR2 SVGEGT.

This sequence joins TRBV7-2 and TRBJ1-6; no clear D gene. Trimming cost V 3 bases and J 7 bases, with 4 bases left between them. This CDR3 is built from 12 residues. Germline CDR1 and CDR2: SGHTA and FQGNSA. In DNA form, the CDR3 reads TGTGCCAGCAGCTTCCCGAATTCACCCCTCCACTTT. Its protein product is CASSFPNSPLHF.

This sequence joins TRBV5-1 and TRBJ1-6, with D possibly TRBD1 on 5 matching bases. V shed 4 bases and J shed 6 bases, with 17 bases lying between them. This CDR3 has 16 residues. Germline V lookup: CDR1 SGHRS, CDR2 YFSETQ. For the CDR3, the DNA is TGCGCCAGCAGCCCCGCGGTGGCGGGGGGTAATTCACCCCTCCACTTT. It specifies CASSPAVAGGNSPLHF.